This T cell receptor beta chain originates from a study of radiotherapy plus CTLA-4 blockade in lung cancer. Produced via immunoSEQ multiplex PCR; TCRdb's table is partial and in-frame only. The table includes around 82,000 clones, more than 80% detected once. This clone was observed once. Per germline, CDR1 MNHEY and CDR2 SVGAGI. The J segment lost 3 bases and the V segment lost 2 bases, leaving 4 bases of the junction unmatched. The CDR3 is made up of 15 amino acids. This clonotype was obtained from a human donor with non-small cell lung cancer who had stable disease on radiotherapy plus ipilimumab. The chain combines TRBV6-5 with TRBJ1-5; 7 bases are shared with TRBD1. Material: peripheral blood, obtained from a patient treated with radiotherapy plus ipilimumab. The CDR3 spells CASSYGDSNNQPQHF. In DNA, the CDR3 is TGTGCCAGCAGTTACGGGGACAGCAACAATCAGCCCCAGCATTTT.